These 16 T cell receptor beta chains were all obtained from the same sample, sequenced in a study of Ad26.COV2.S vaccination and SARS-CoV-2 variants. The protocol was immunoSEQ multiplex PCR, while the TCRdb copy is restricted to in-frame clones and leaves out a portion. The sample lists 200,000 to 300,000 clones; 88% were seen once. The sample's treatment: 15 to 20 received Ad26.COV2.S at low or high dose, single or two shots; roughly five received placebo; per-sample allocation not given. Day 63 following the first vaccine or placebo injection was when the samples were taken. The specimen comprised peripheral blood, sampled in a trial of Ad26.COV2.S vaccine versus placebo. These receptors were taken from a person between 18 and 60 years old who received the Ad26.COV2.S COVID-19 vaccine or a placebo.

A remark on this clone: Within the sample, other DNA sequences also encode this same CDR3. The J gene is TRBJ2-7, the V gene TRBV28; 7 bases are shared with TRBD1. From germline, CDR1 is MDHEN and CDR2 SYDVKM. Trimming at V came to 8 bases and at J to 0 bases, leaving 1 base not matched to a gene. This CDR3 contains 12 residues. The CDR3 DNA reads as TGTGCCAGCTGGGACAGCTCCTACGAGCAGTACTTC. Translating gives CASWDSSYEQYF.

The CDR3 spells CATSDAGRQFF. CDR3 bases: TGTGCCACCAGTGATGCGGGAAGGCAGTTCTTC. This chain uses TRBV24-1 with TRBJ2-1; TRBD2 is a possible D gene (6 bases). Germline V lookup: CDR1 KGHDR, CDR2 SFDVKD. Trimming stripped 3 bases from V and 12 bases from J, with 8 bases between. This CDR3 has 11 amino acids.

The chain couples TRBV2 to TRBJ1-2, with D unclear. Germline V gene lookup returns CDR1 SNHLY and CDR2 FYNNEI. Trimming took off 10 bases at V and 4 bases at J, with 13 bases between the two ends. The CDR3 is 12 residues long. This CDR3 reads CATRGLGYGYTF. The DNA for the CDR3 is TGTGCCACCCGCGGCCTCGGCTATGGCTACACCTTC.

The chain combines TRBV7-2 with TRBJ2-7, with 11 bases aligning to TRBD2. The CDR3 sequence is 15 residues long. Looked up from germline, CDR1 is SGHTA and CDR2 is FQGNSA. V was clipped by 3 bases and J by 6 bases; unmatched bases: 7. The CDR3, as DNA: TGTGCCAGCAGCTTGATAACTAGCGGGGGAGGCGAGCAGTACTTC. This gives the protein CASSLITSGGGEQYF.

This rearrangement joins TRBV5-4 to TRBJ2-5; 8 bases match TRBD1. With 4 bases clipped from V and 5 bases from J, the junction kept 13 bases outside the gene matches. Germline V gives CDR1 SGHNT, CDR2 YYREEE (reference sequence). CDR3 length: 16 amino acids. The CDR3 region has the DNA TGTGCCAGCAGCGCCGGTGGGCAGGGGGCGAGGGAGACCCAGTACTTC. It encodes CASSAGGQGARETQYF.

In the case of this clone: A junction boundary mismatches the germline segment, possibly from a read error. This rearrangement joins TRBV5-1 to TRBJ2-3; D is perhaps TRBD1 (7 bases). This CDR3 is built from 15 residues. Per germline, CDR1 SGHRS and CDR2 YFSETQ. The DNA for the CDR3 is TGCGCCAGCTCGGCGGGACAGACAAACACAGCTACGCAGTATTTT. It specifies CASSAGQTNTATQYF.

The rearrangement links TRBV5-1 to TRBJ1-3; possible D gene TRBD1, 6 bases. Germline-derived CDR1 and CDR2 are SGHRS and YFSETQ. This CDR3 region has 17 residues. V dropped 2 bases and J dropped 2 bases, with 17 bases sitting between them. The chain's CDR3 is CASSFGSLQGTGNTIYF. The CDR3 DNA sequence: TGCGCCAGCAGCTTCGGGAGCCTCCAGGGGACTGGAAACACCATATATTTT.

CDR3 amino acids: CSVLGQVNTEAFF. CDR3 coding DNA: TGCAGCGTTCTCGGACAGGTGAACACTGAAGCTTTCTTT. V is TRBV29-1 and J is TRBJ1-1; TRBD1 matches at 7 bases. The V segment lost 5 bases and the J segment 0 bases; nucleotides outside the gene matches: 3. The germline V gene encodes CDR1 SQVTM and CDR2 ANQGSEA. The CDR3 extends over 13 amino acids.

CDR3 nucleotide sequence: TGTGCCATCAGTGATCCCGAACAAGGGTTAAAGGCTGAAGCTTTCTTT. Protein: CAISDPEQGLKAEAFF. The J gene is TRBJ1-1, the V gene TRBV10-3; D gene ambiguous. CDR1 and CDR2 from the germline V gene are ENHRY and SYGVKD. CDR3 size: 16 residues. The V gene lost 3 bases and the J gene lost 6 bases, with 20 bases spanning the gap.

V and J are TRBV6-5 and TRBJ2-1, with 8 bases that match TRBD1. The germline CDR1 and CDR2 sequences are MNHEY and SVGAGI. The CDR3 extends over 14 amino acids. J lost 12 bases, V lost 2 bases, and 9 bases had no gene match. The CDR3 here is CASSYDQGARRQFF. DNA for the CDR3: TGTGCCAGCAGTTACGACCAGGGGGCTAGACGGCAGTTCTTC.

The V gene is TRBV5-5, the J gene TRBJ2-3; maybe TRBD2 (6 bases). V was cut by 4 bases and J by 0 bases, with 12 bases left in between. The CDR3 has 15 amino acids. Per the germline V gene, CDR1 is SGHKS and CDR2 is YYEKEE (reference sequence). The CDR3 nucleotides read TGTGCCAGCAGCCCTATCGGGAGTAGCACAGATACGCAGTATTTT. Amino acids: CASSPIGSSTDTQYF.

This rearrangement joins TRBV12-5 to TRBJ2-3; unclear D gene. The germline V gene encodes CDR1 LGHNT and CDR2 FRNRAP. Between the trimmed V and J ends, which lost 3 bases and 4 bases, there was a span of 8 bases. The CDR3 covers 13 residues. Here the CDR3 reads CASGLVGSDTQYF. In DNA form, the CDR3 reads TGTGCTAGTGGTTTAGTGGGTTCAGATACGCAGTATTTT.

This clone was observed once. The chain couples TRBV10-3 to TRBJ2-7; 12 bases fit TRBD2. CDR3 length equals 15 residues. Germline-derived CDR1 and CDR2 are ENHRY and SYGVKD. Trimming at V came to 4 bases and at J to 6 bases, leaving 7 bases not matched to a gene. The CDR3 is CAISGLAGGPGEQYF. The DNA of the CDR3 is TGTGCCATCAGTGGGCTAGCGGGAGGGCCTGGCGAGCAGTACTTC.

In its sample, this clone was seen a few times. The chain couples TRBV7-9 to TRBJ2-7, with 11 nucleotides matching TRBD2. The CDR3 is 14 residues long. Germline CDR1 reads SEHNR; CDR2 reads FQNEAQ (reference sequence). V trimming: 5 bases; J trimming: 6 bases; junction bases outside the gene matches: 6. The CDR3 is CASSTRLAGTEQYF. The CDR3 nucleotides read TGTGCCAGCAGCACCCGACTAGCGGGGACCGAGCAGTACTTC.

The chain carries TRBV5-1 and TRBJ2-7; D gene unclear. This CDR3 is built from 18 residues. Between the trimmed V and J ends, which lost 0 bases and 0 bases, there was a span of 19 bases. Germline V gene sequence: CDR1 SGHRS, CDR2 YFSETQ. CDR3 loop: CASSLEPPTIVSSYEQYF. The CDR3 DNA reads TGCGCCAGCAGCTTGGAACCCCCTACGATTGTGAGCTCCTACGAGCAGTACTTC.

This chain links TRBV2 with TRBJ2-2; possible D gene TRBD2, 6 bases. The V gene lost 6 bases and the J gene lost 0 bases, with 8 bases spanning the gap. There are 14 residues in the CDR3. Germline lookup yields CDR1 SNHLY and CDR2 FYNNEI. The DNA for the CDR3 is TGTGCCAGCAGGGGACTCGCGAACACCGGGGAGCTGTTTTTT. As protein: CASRGLANTGELFF.